This is a list of T cell receptor beta chains from one sample in a study of shared clonotypes between healthy human individuals. TCRdb keeps only in-frame clones here, not all; method: immunoSEQ multiplex PCR. The sample carries some 1 million clones, 65% to 75% recorded once. The sequenced material came from memory CD4+ T cells sorted from blood. Receptors originate from a man aged 18 to 30 in good health. Each CDR3 is given with its conserved first and last residue. D genes are given only for firm matches. Rows may omit the clone size; those that give it use once, few, many or a size class.

size,V,D,J,DNA,CDR3
-,TRBV6-5,TRBD1,TRBJ1-1,TGTGCCAGCAGAAACCAACAGGGGGCCGAAGCTTTCTTT,CASRNQQGAEAFF
-,TRBV30,-,TRBJ1-6,TGTGCCTGGACCGGGGCCACGAGTTCACCCCTCCACTTT,CAWTGATSSPLHF
-,TRBV5-1,-,TRBJ2-7,TGCGCCAGCAGCCAGCAATCAGGACAATCCTACGAGCAGTACTTC,CASSQQSGQSYEQYF
-,TRBV14,-,TRBJ2-3,TGTGCCAGCAGCCAAAGGACAACTGTGATGGGTACGCAGTATTTT,CASSQRTTVMGTQYF
-,TRBV5-1,-,TRBJ1-1,TGCGCCAGCAGCTGGGGTTGGGGGAACACTGAAGCTTTCTTT,CASSWGWGNTEAFF
-,TRBV6-6,-,TRBJ1-1,TGTGCCAGCAGTTTTAATACAGGCTCTGGGGCTTTCTTT,CASSFNTGSGAFF
-,TRBV10-3,-,TRBJ2-7,TGTGCCATCAGTGAGTCGAGCGGACAAGCCTACGAGCAGTACTTC,CAISESSGQAYEQYF
few,TRBV18,-,TRBJ1-6,TGTGCCAGCTCACCAGACGGGGGCAATTCACCCCTCCACTTT,CASSPDGGNSPLHF
-,TRBV4-3,TRBD2,TRBJ2-1,TGCGCCAGCAGCCGGACTAGCGGACTAGGGTTTTACAATGAGCAGTTCTTC,CASSRTSGLGFYNEQFF
few,TRBV7-8,-,TRBJ2-7,TGTGCCAGCAGCCTTATGCCGGACGGGCAGTACTTC,CASSLMPDGQYF